Listed below are T cell receptor beta chains from one sample, sequenced in a study of shared T cell receptors in the human thymus. Measured with immunoSEQ multiplex PCR; TCRdb has only the in-frame clones, and not every one. The repertoire holds 640,000 or so clones, with 87% as singletons. The sample was also linked to a second study, of human thymus T cells.

Sequencing was performed on thymocytes. The receptors were sampled from a boy younger than two with a congenital heart defect. Each CDR3 is given with its conserved first and last residue. D genes are given only for firm matches. Clone size is not always given. Where it is, it says once, few, many or a class for expanded clones.

v_gene	d_gene	j_gene	abundance	CDR3nt	CDR3aa
TRBV18	NA	TRBJ1-2	NA	TGTGCCAGCTCACCAGCGGGCTCGAATGGCTACACCTTC	CASSPAGSNGYTF
TRBV5-1	NA	TRBJ2-7	NA	TGCGCCAGCAGCTTGGACATCTCCTACGAGCAGTACTTC	CASSLDISYEQYF
TRBV28	NA	TRBJ2-5	NA	TGTGCCAGCAGTTTATCCGGGTTACCAAAAGAGACCCAGTACTTC	CASSLSGLPKETQYF
TRBV6-4	TRBD2	TRBJ2-3	NA	TGTGCCAGCAGCCACGCGGGGGGCCCCTATAACAGCACAGATACGCAGTATTTT	CASSHAGGPYNSTDTQYF
TRBV4-3	TRBD1	TRBJ1-1	NA	TGCGCCAGCAGCCGCAAAAGACCCAACGGAGGGGGCAGCATTTTCTTT	CASSRKRPNGGGSIFF
TRBV5-4	TRBD1	TRBJ1-1	NA	TGTGCCAGCAGCAAGGGACAGTTTGGGAACACTGAAGCTTTCTTT	CASSKGQFGNTEAFF
TRBV28	NA	TRBJ2-3	few	TGTGCCAGCAGTTTCGAATCTCACCGGGGAAGGGCGGCAGATACGCAGTATTTT	CASSFESHRGRAADTQYF
TRBV15	TRBD1	TRBJ2-1	NA	TGTGCCACCAGCAGAGGGGCCACCGGGACAGGGGAAAATGAGCAGTTCTTC	CATSRGATGTGENEQFF
TRBV11-2	TRBD1	TRBJ2-7	NA	TGTGCCAGCAGCTTCCTAGACAGGGCCTCCTACGAGCAGTACTTC	CASSFLDRASYEQYF
TRBV19	TRBD1	TRBJ1-3	few	TGTGCCAGTAGTAGACAGGGGCTCTCTGGAAACACCATATATTTT	CASSRQGLSGNTIYF
TRBV10-3	NA	TRBJ2-1	NA	TGTGCCATCTCTAGCGCCGGCTCCTACAATGAGCAGTTCTTC	CAISSAGSYNEQFF
TRBV6-1	TRBD2	TRBJ2-3	NA	TGTGCCAGCAGTGCCCTAGCGGGAGGCCCCCCAGATACGCAGTATTTT	CASSALAGGPPDTQYF
TRBV27	TRBD2	TRBJ2-1	once	TGTGCCAGCACCTCGGGACTAAACAATGAGCAGTTCTTC	CASTSGLNNEQFF
TRBV6-4	TRBD1	TRBJ1-3	NA	TGTGCCAGCAGTGCGCCTCAGACAGGGGATATTGGAAACACCATATATTTT	CASSAPQTGDIGNTIYF
TRBV9	TRBD2	TRBJ2-7	once	TGTGCCAGCAGCCCCACGTTTTGGCGGGGGGACTACGAGCAGTACTTC	CASSPTFWRGDYEQYF